This is a list of T cell receptor beta chains from one sample in a study of blood T cells in healthy people across ages. TCRdb independently ran MiXCR on the 5' RACE reads; one entry per CDR3 protein. The table records approximately 770,000 distinct CDR3 sequences, roughly 60% of them present only once. Input material: blood. The source is a man aged 25-40 years in good health. Each CDR3 is given without its conserved first and last residue. The D gene is left open where the match is weak.

TRBD1 NA TRBV7-2 ASSARDRGPYNEQY
NA TRBJ2-5 TRBV7-2 ASSRSGRRETQY
TRBD1 TRBJ1-5 TRBV6-1 ASSGQTGGANQPQH
NA TRBJ1-6 TRBV27 ASSATGPNSPLH
NA TRBJ1-3 TRBV12-3/TRBV12-4 ASSYQRSGNTIY
NA TRBJ2-1 TRBV6-6 ASFYEGSEQF
TRBD1 TRBJ1-1 TRBV20-1 SARKAGQMNTEAF
NA TRBJ2-5 TRBV21-1 ASSKLPGSQETQY
NA TRBJ2-7 TRBV20-1 SARANSGNSYEQY
NA TRBJ2-5 TRBV10-3 AISERGPRQETQY